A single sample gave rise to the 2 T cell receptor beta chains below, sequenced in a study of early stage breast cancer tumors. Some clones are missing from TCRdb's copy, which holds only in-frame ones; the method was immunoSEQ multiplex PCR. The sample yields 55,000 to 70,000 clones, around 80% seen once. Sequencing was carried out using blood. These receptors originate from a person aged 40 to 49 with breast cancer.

The CDR3 sequence: CASSAAPGQGNEQYF. CDR3 in DNA: TGTGCCAGCAGTGCCGCCCCGGGACAGGGAAACGAGCAGTACTTC. The chain recombines TRBV9 with TRBJ2-7; 9 nucleotides align to TRBD1. Germline V gives CDR1 SGDLS, CDR2 YYNGEE. V was pared by 5 bases and J by 5 bases, with 11 bases of the junction left unmatched. The CDR3 loop spans 15 amino acids.

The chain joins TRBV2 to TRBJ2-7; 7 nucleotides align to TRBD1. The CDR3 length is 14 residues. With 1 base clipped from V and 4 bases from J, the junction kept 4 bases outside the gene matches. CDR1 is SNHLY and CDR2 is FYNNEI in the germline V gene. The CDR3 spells CASSEEETGYEQYF. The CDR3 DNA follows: TGTGCCAGCAGTGAAGAGGAGACAGGGTACGAGCAGTACTTC.